A single sample gave rise to the 30 T cell receptor beta chains below, sequenced in a study of beta chain features in type 1 diabetes. Expressed TCRB transcripts were sequenced, since all the RNA that had been isolated was reverse transcribed. Measured with immunoSEQ multiplex PCR; TCRdb has only the in-frame clones, and not every one. The sample lists hundreds of thousands of clones; 15% were seen once. The material sequenced was naive CD4+ T cells from blood. All receptors derive from a man aged 18 to 30 in good health.

The chain combines TRBV5-6 with TRBJ1-6, with 9 bases that match TRBD1. The germline V gene encodes CDR1 SGHDT and CDR2 YYEEEE. There are 14 residues in the CDR3. The J segment lost 13 bases and the V segment lost 2 bases, leaving 7 bases of the junction unmatched. In DNA form, the CDR3 reads TGTGCCAGCAGCTTCGGAGACAGGGGGTCTCCCCTCCACTTT. Translation: CASSFGDRGSPLHF.

Worth noting for this clone: Since a much larger clone is just one base distant, this may be a read error. The rearrangement links TRBV14 to TRBJ2-3; 11 nucleotides line up with TRBD2. V dropped 6 bases and J dropped 1; count of bases not matched to a gene: 0. The CDR3 is 14 residues long. Germline-derived CDR1 and CDR2 are SGHDN and FVKESK. The CDR3 protein is CASRLAGGTDTQYF. CDR3 in DNA: TGTGCCAGCAGACTAGCGGGGGGCACAGATACGCAGTATTTT.

The gene calls are TRBV28 and TRBJ1-1, with 9 nucleotides matching TRBD1. The CDR3 sequence is 13 residues long. The V segment lost 5 bases and the J segment 4 bases; nucleotides outside the gene matches: 2. CDR1 and CDR2 from the germline V gene are MDHEN and SYDVKM. The CDR3 DNA reads as TGTGCCAGCAGTAGGGACAGGGCCACTGAAGCTTTCTTT. It translates to CASSRDRATEAFF. Using reference TRBV28 and TRBJ1-1 for the parts outside the CDR3, the full variable domain is DVKVTQSSRYLVKRTGEKVFLECVQDMDHENMFWYRQDPGLGLRLIYFSYDVKMKEKGDIPEGYSVSREKKERFSLILESASTNQTSMYLCASSRDRATEAFFGQGTRLTVV.

The CDR3 sequence: CASSPRAVSYNEQFF. The CDR3 DNA sequence: TGTGCCAGCAGCCCGCGAGCGGTTTCCTACAATGAGCAGTTCTTC. The V and J genes are TRBV7-3 and TRBJ2-1; D perhaps matches TRBD2 (5 bases). Germline assignment: CDR1 SGHTA and CDR2 FQGTGA. Trimming took 5 bases from V and 1 from J, leaving 12 bases between them. This CDR3 comprises 15 residues.

The chain employs TRBV15 and TRBJ2-5, with 9 positions matching TRBD1. V gave up 7 bases and J gave up 3 bases; unmatched junction bases: 3. In germline, CDR1 is LNHNV, CDR2 YYDKDF (reference sequence). The CDR3 extends over 13 amino acids. CDR3 sequence: CATNWDREETQYF. The DNA of the CDR3 is TGTGCCACCAACTGGGACAGGGAAGAGACCCAGTACTTC.

The sample holds a few counts of this clone. J is TRBJ2-3 and V is TRBV7-2; 9 bases match TRBD2. The J segment lost 1 base and the V segment lost 3 bases, leaving 5 bases of the junction unmatched. CDR3 length: 16 residues. Germline V gene data show CDR1 as SGHTA and CDR2 as FQGNSA. CDR3 bases: TGTGCCAGCAGCTTTGGCGGGGGGGTTGGCACAGATACGCAGTATTTT. Protein: CASSFGGGVGTDTQYF. Filled out from reference TRBV7-2 and TRBJ2-3, the complete variable domain reads GAGVSQSPSNKVTEKGKDVELRCDPISGHTALYWYRQSLGQGLEFLIYFQGNSAPDKSGLPSDRFSAERTGGSVSTLTIQRTQQEDSAVYLCASSFGGGVGTDTQYFGPGTRLTVL.

The chain combines TRBV9 with TRBJ2-3; D is tentatively TRBD1 or TRBD2 (6 bases each). The CDR3 contains 15 residues. Germline V CDR1 and CDR2: SGDLS, YYNGEE. V lost 0 bases to trimming and J lost 3 bases, with 11 bases between them. The CDR3 loop reads CASSVGGAQTDTQYF. As DNA, the CDR3 is TGTGCCAGCAGCGTAGGGGGGGCGCAGACAGATACGCAGTATTTT.

CDR3 in DNA: TGTGCCAGCAGCTTAGGGCAGGGACGCACAGATACGCAGTATTTT. This gives the protein CASSLGQGRTDTQYF. V gene TRBV7-2 combines with J gene TRBJ2-3; D may be TRBD1 or TRBD2 (5 bases each). V gave up 1 base and J gave up 1 base, with 9 bases separating them. This CDR3 is 15 amino acids long. The germline gives CDR1 SGHTA, CDR2 FQGNSA.

This clone was detected a few times. This chain connects TRBV19 to TRBJ1-2; D not certain. Germline V gene lookup returns CDR1 LNHDA and CDR2 SQIVND (reference sequence). The germline V and J ends were trimmed by 5 bases and 4 bases, with 14 bases remaining between them. CDR3 length equals 14 residues. CDR3 coding DNA: TGTGCCAGTAGTTCCAGAAGGCAGTTCTATGGCTACACCTTC. Its translation is CASSSRRQFYGYTF.

This clone has only a few counts. The chain combines TRBV6-6 with TRBJ2-3; no clear D. This CDR3 comprises 14 residues. V dropped 3 bases and J dropped 1 base, with 8 bases sitting between them. Germline values: CDR1 MNHNY, CDR2 SVGAGI (reference sequence). CDR3 loop: CASSYRLGTDTQYF. CDR3 DNA sequence: TGTGCCAGCAGTTATCGCCTAGGCACAGATACGCAGTATTTT.

The chain carries TRBV19 and TRBJ2-5, with unresolved D. Trimming took 3 bases from V and 4 from J, leaving 12 bases between them. The CDR3 is 14 amino acids. Germline loops: CDR1 LNHDA, CDR2 SQIVND (reference sequence). CDR3 sequence reads: CASSMELSRETQYF. In DNA form, the CDR3 reads TGTGCCAGTAGTATGGAGCTGTCGCGAGAGACCCAGTACTTC.

This clone was seen at least ten times. V is TRBV5-4 and J is TRBJ1-6; D may be TRBD1 (6 bases). The CDR3 sequence is 14 residues long. The germline gives CDR1 SGHNT, CDR2 YYREEE (reference sequence). Trimming took off 0 bases at V and 10 bases at J, with 11 bases between the two ends. The CDR3, as DNA: TGTGCCAGCAGCTTGGTGGGGGCTAGCTCACCCCTCCACTTT. Protein product: CASSLVGASSPLHF.

This clone has only a few counts. The chain is built from TRBV4-1 and TRBJ1-4; TRBD1 agrees at 8 bases. Unmatched junction bases numbered 11, after V lost 3 bases and J lost 8 bases. The CDR3 totals 16 residues. Per the germline V gene, CDR1 is MGHRA and CDR2 is YSYEKL. The CDR3 region is CASSHASGGAGEKLFF. In DNA, the CDR3 is TGCGCCAGCAGCCATGCATCAGGGGGCGCTGGGGAAAAACTGTTTTTT.

This clone was found a few times. The gene calls are TRBV4-2 and TRBJ2-1, with D unclear. The CDR3 has 14 amino acids. Trimming shortened V by 0 bases and J by 10 bases, and 13 bases separated the two germline ends. Germline CDR1 and CDR2: LGHNA and YNFKEQ. For the CDR3, the DNA is TGTGCCAGCAGCCAAGATGGGCAGCAAGGCGAGCAGTTCTTC. It is translated as CASSQDGQQGEQFF.

This clone was picked up a small number of times. The V gene is TRBV2, the J gene TRBJ2-7, with a tentative D call TRBD1 (5 bases). The length of the CDR3 is 15 residues. Per the germline V gene, CDR1 is SNHLY and CDR2 is FYNNEI. Trimming removed 5 bases from V and 6 bases from J, with 20 bases in between. The CDR3 DNA sequence: TGTGCCAGCAGTTATCTCTCGGACACCCTCGCCGAGCAGTACTTC. Translation: CASSYLSDTLAEQYF.

The chain has TRBV25-1 and TRBJ1-2; 11 bases line up with TRBD1. CDR1 and CDR2 from the germline V gene are MGHDK and SYGVNS. V was pared by 7 bases and J by 6 bases, with 4 bases of the junction left unmatched. The CDR3 runs to 13 residues. In DNA, the CDR3 is TGTGCCAGCATTTCGGACAGGGGGCATGGCTACACCTTC. Protein product: CASISDRGHGYTF.

The gene calls are TRBV5-1 and TRBJ2-3; a weak D match, TRBD1 (7 bases). This CDR3 contains 16 residues. V was trimmed by 1 base and J by 4 bases, leaving 16 bases between them. Germline assignment: CDR1 SGHRS and CDR2 YFSETQ. This CDR3 is CASSLTGVGGSDTQYF. As DNA, the CDR3 is TGCGCCAGCAGCTTGACAGGGGTCGGGGGCTCAGATACGCAGTATTTT.

The sample holds a few counts of this clone. The genes are TRBV18 and TRBJ2-6; D call uncertain. Trimming left V 3 bases short and J 2 bases short, with 17 bases between. Germline CDR1 reads KGHSH; CDR2 reads LQKENI. The CDR3 has 18 residues. The CDR3 region has the DNA TGTGCCAGCTCACCGGCCCTTACCTTACTCCCTGGGGCCAACGTCCTGACTTTC. Translation: CASSPALTLLPGANVLTF.

There are a few counts of this clone. The genes are TRBV9 and TRBJ2-7, with TRBD2 as a possible D gene (6 bases). The CDR3 runs 14 residues. Trimming removed 2 bases at V and 8 bases at J, with 17 bases between. Germline loops: CDR1 SGDLS, CDR2 YYNGEE. In nucleotides, the CDR3 is TGTGCCAGCAGCGTGGAGGGAGTGGTAGGAAAGCAGTACTTC. Encoded protein: CASSVEGVVGKQYF. The variable domain in full, completed from reference TRBV9 and TRBJ2-7, reads DSGVTQTPKHLITATGQRVTLRCSPRSGDLSVYWYQQSLDQGLQFLIQYYNGEERAKGNILERFSAQQFPDLHSELNLSSLELGDSALYFCASSVEGVVGKQYFGPGTRLTVT.

The chain links TRBV11-2 to TRBJ1-2; D is possibly TRBD1 (6 bases). Trimming left V 0 bases short and J 10 bases short, with 9 bases between. The CDR3 is made up of 12 amino acids. Germline CDR1 reads SGHAT; CDR2 reads FQNNGV. This CDR3 reads CASSLEGTTYTF. As DNA, the CDR3 is TGTGCCAGCAGCTTAGAAGGGACAACCTACACCTTC.

This chain uses TRBV6-1 with TRBJ2-7; 9 nucleotides match TRBD1. CDR1 is MNHNS and CDR2 is SASEGT in the germline V gene. The trim removed 5 bases at V and 6 bases at J, leaving 11 bases unmatched. The CDR3 is 15 residues long. The CDR3 loop reads CASSTNTGTGTEQYF. The CDR3 DNA sequence: TGTGCCAGCAGTACCAACACCGGGACAGGGACCGAGCAGTACTTC.

This chain links TRBV4-3 with TRBJ2-3; TRBD2 agrees at 9 bases. This CDR3 is built from 16 residues. Losses at the gene ends were 2 bases for V and 4 bases for J; bases not matched to a gene: 7. In germline, CDR1 is LGHNA, CDR2 YSLEER. Written as DNA, the CDR3 is TGCGCCAGCAGCCAACAGACTAGCGGATTACCAGATACGCAGTATTTT. As protein: CASSQQTSGLPDTQYF.

This clone was counted a few times. The gene calls are TRBV5-1 and TRBJ2-3; D might be TRBD2 (6 bases). The CDR3 is made up of 16 amino acids. From germline, CDR1 is SGHRS and CDR2 YFSETQ. V was clipped by 0 bases and J by 2 bases, with 13 bases between them. In nucleotides, the CDR3 is TGCGCCAGCAGCTTGGCCCTTGGGGGGTACACAGATACGCAGTATTTT. Protein sequence: CASSLALGGYTDTQYF.

This clone was seen more than once but under ten times. The chain links TRBV28 to TRBJ2-3, with TRBD2 identical over 9 bases. Trimming took 7 bases from V and 4 from J; bases not matched to a gene: 0. CDR3 length equals 12 residues. The germline CDR1 and CDR2 sequences are MDHEN and SYDVKM. The CDR3 coding sequence is TGTGCCAGCATAGCGGGAGCAGATACGCAGTATTTT. Amino acids: CASIAGADTQYF.

This clone was counted a few times. V is TRBV18 and J is TRBJ1-1; D gene uncertain. Germline V gives CDR1 KGHSH, CDR2 LQKENI. This CDR3 is 12 amino acids long. V was pared by 4 bases and J by 0 bases, with 3 bases between. The CDR3, as DNA: TGTGCCAGCTCACTCCTGAACACTGAAGCTTTCTTT. It codes for CASSLLNTEAFF. Full variable domain (missing parts from reference TRBV18 and TRBJ1-1): NAGVMQNPRHLVRRRGQEARLRCSPMKGHSHVYWYRQLPEEGLKFMVYLQKENIIDESGMPKERFSAEFPKEGPSILRIQQVVRGDSAAYFCASSLLNTEAFFGQGTRLTVV.

The chain employs TRBV7-2 and TRBJ2-3, with 12 bases matching TRBD2. Germline V CDR1 and CDR2: SGHTA, FQGNSA. The CDR3 consists of 18 residues. V shed 2 bases and J 1 base; nucleotides not matched to a gene: 7. The DNA of the CDR3 is TGTGCCAGCAGCTTACGGCTAGCGGGAGGGTCCGGCACAGATACGCAGTATTTT. Encoded protein: CASSLRLAGGSGTDTQYF.

The rearrangement joins TRBV4-3 to TRBJ2-6; tentatively, D is TRBD1 (6 bases). The germline V gene has CDR1 LGHNA and CDR2 YSLEER. The V and J ends lost 3 bases and 5 bases respectively, with 8 bases between them. The CDR3 runs 14 residues. CDR3 nucleotide sequence: TGCGCCAGCAGCCAGAGGGACAGGGCCAACGTCCTGACTTTC. Translating gives CASSQRDRANVLTF.

This clone was picked up many times. The V call is TRBV10-3, the J call TRBJ2-5; TRBD1 matches 8 bases. The J segment lost 4 bases and the V segment lost 6 bases, leaving 4 bases of the junction unmatched. The CDR3 covers 13 residues. The germline CDR1 and CDR2 sequences are ENHRY and SYGVKD. CDR3 sequence reads: CAIRTGVGETQYF. The DNA of the CDR3 is TGTGCCATCAGGACAGGGGTCGGAGAGACCCAGTACTTC.

This chain connects TRBV27 to TRBJ1-2; TRBD1 matches 7 bases. CDR1 MNHEY and CDR2 SMNVEV come from the germline V gene (reference sequence). V lost 7 bases, J lost 2 bases, and 7 bases stayed unmatched. There are 14 residues in the CDR3. This CDR3 reads CASTRDSRNYGYTF. The DNA for the CDR3 is TGTGCCAGCACACGGGACAGCCGGAACTATGGCTACACCTTC.

This clone was detected only a few times. The identical CDR3 is also encoded by other nucleotide sequences in the sample. This chain connects TRBV20-1 to TRBJ2-7; D gene ambiguous. V lost 3 bases, J lost 7 bases, and 4 bases lay in between. CDR1 is DFQATT and CDR2 is SNEGSKA in the germline V gene (reference sequence). The CDR3 length is 9 residues. The CDR3 loop is CSAREEQYF. In nucleotides, the CDR3 is TGCAGTGCTAGGGAGGAGCAGTACTTC.